This T cell receptor (beta chain) is drawn from a study of OX40 agonist ivuxolimab in advanced cancers. V was clipped by 1 base and J by 0 bases, with 10 bases between them. There are 17 residues in the CDR3. Per germline, CDR1 MGHDK and CDR2 SYGVNS. TCRdb's copy holds only in-frame clones and misses some; the assay was immunoSEQ multiplex PCR. The table records 15,000 to 20,000 clones, about 80% of them present only once. In the case of this clone: Its antigen is unidentified.

Study-level points and caveats: Circulating CD4+ and CD8+ T cells showed clonal expansion by week 6 at 0.1 to 3.0 mg/kg.

The chain employs TRBV25-1 and TRBJ2-6; D is possibly TRBD1 or TRBD2 (5 bases each). The sequence derives from an adult with an advanced solid tumor such as melanoma, head and neck, liver or kidney cancer. This sample comprised CD4+ or CD8+ T cells sorted from blood, obtained in a trial of the OX40 agonist ivuxolimab. CDR3 sequence reads: CASSEWGTGSGANVLTF. The CDR3 nucleotides are TGTGCCAGCAGTGAATGGGGGACGGGCTCTGGGGCCAACGTCCTGACTTTC.